Each of the 27 T cell receptor beta chains below was sequenced from the same sample in a study of Ad26.COV2.S vaccination and SARS-CoV-2 variants. Clones were read by immunoSEQ multiplex PCR, and TCRdb kept only the in-frame ones, dropping some. The sample lists 440,000 or so clones, roughly 90% occurring once. Treatment denoted: about 20 received Ad26.COV2.S at low or high dose, single or two shots; 5 received placebo; per-sample allocation not given. Material that was analyzed had been drawn on day 63 after the first vaccine or placebo injection. The source was peripheral blood, collected in a trial of Ad26.COV2.S vaccine versus placebo. The receptors originated from a person between 18 and 59 years old who received the Ad26.COV2.S COVID-19 vaccine or a placebo.

This rearrangement joins TRBV11-2 to TRBJ2-7; D gene uncertain. The CDR3 has 14 residues. Germline loops: CDR1 SGHAT, CDR2 FQNNGV. V dropped 5 bases and J dropped 3 bases, with 14 bases sitting between them. This CDR3 reads CASSDGPSGYEQYF. Here the CDR3 DNA reads TGTGCCAGCAGCGACGGGCCCTCCGGCTACGAGCAGTACTTC.

CDR3 region: CATSGGRTSGKETQYF. DNA of the CDR3: TGTGCCACCAGTGGGGGAAGGACTAGCGGGAAAGAGACCCAGTACTTC. The chain uses TRBV24-1 and TRBJ2-5; TRBD2 agrees at 12 bases. The CDR3 is made up of 16 amino acids. V lost 5 bases and J lost 3; bases outside the gene matches: 6. CDR1 is KGHDR, CDR2 SFDVKD, per germline.

This chain uses TRBV6-2 or TRBV6-3 with TRBJ1-4; D is possibly TRBD1 (5 bases). The germline V gene has CDR1 MNHEY and CDR2 SVGEGT. This CDR3 contains 15 residues. V was clipped by 5 bases and J by 3 bases, with 13 bases between them. This CDR3 reads CASSRDGASNEKLFF. CDR3 in DNA: TGTGCCAGCAGTCGGGACGGCGCGTCTAATGAAAAACTGTTTTTT.

The chain employs TRBV30 and TRBJ2-1; D is undetermined. Germline V gene lookup returns CDR1 GTSNPN and CDR2 SVGIG (reference sequence). This CDR3 has 11 residues. V was pared by 8 bases and J by 3 bases, with 8 bases between. DNA of the CDR3: TGTGCCGCTTACAGCTACAATGAGCAGTTCTTC. Its translation is CAAYSYNEQFF.

The rearrangement joins TRBV5-8 to TRBJ1-1; no clear D gene. The CDR3 consists of 14 residues. Germline V gene sequence: CDR1 SGHTS, CDR2 YDEGEE. Trimming took 4 bases from V and 5 from J, leaving 15 bases between them. The CDR3 loop reads CASSNGRLYTEAFF. DNA for the CDR3: TGTGCCAGCAGCAACGGACGCCTTTATACTGAAGCTTTCTTT.

The chain is built from TRBV19 and TRBJ2-5, with TRBD1 identical over 7 bases. The CDR3 has 12 residues. CDR1 LNHDA and CDR2 SQIVND come from the germline V gene (reference sequence). J lost 4 bases, V lost 9 bases, and 5 bases had no gene match. In nucleotides, the CDR3 is TGTGCCAGCACAGGGGTAGGAGAGACCCAGTACTTC. It translates to CASTGVGETQYF.

The rearrangement uses TRBV6-1 and TRBJ2-5, with TRBD1 identical over 7 bases. There are 15 residues in the CDR3. Germline-derived CDR1 and CDR2 are MNHNS and SASEGT. V shed 2 bases, J shed 3 bases, and the junction held 6 bases outside the gene matches. The CDR3 DNA is TGTGCCAGCAGTGAACCCGGACAGGAAAAAGAGACCCAGTACTTC. This gives the protein CASSEPGQEKETQYF.

J is TRBJ2-5 and V is TRBV11-2, with D unclear. Trimming took off 4 bases at V and 2 bases at J, with 8 bases between the two ends. The CDR3 has 13 amino acids. The germline gives CDR1 SGHAT, CDR2 FQNNGV. The CDR3 DNA is TGTGCCAGCAGCTACGGACGGCAAGAGACCCAGTACTTC. Translating gives CASSYGRQETQYF.

This chain joins TRBV28 and TRBJ2-7, with D perhaps being TRBD1 or TRBD2 (6 bases each). This CDR3 is built from 16 residues. The ends were cut back, 6 bases at V and 5 bases at J, with 23 bases in the middle. Germline V gives CDR1 MDHEN, CDR2 SYDVKM. The CDR3 region is CASRPDRWGVRDEQYF. Here the CDR3 DNA reads TGTGCCAGCAGACCTGACAGGTGGGGGGTTCGCGACGAGCAGTACTTC.

This clone has a single count. The V and J genes are TRBV11-2 and TRBJ2-5, with a tentative D call TRBD2 (5 bases). Trimming took off 3 bases at V and 4 bases at J, with 12 bases between the two ends. Germline CDR1 and CDR2: SGHAT and FQNNGV. CDR3 size: 14 residues. In DNA, the CDR3 is TGTGCCAGCAGCTTTGTGGGAGCCAGAGAGACCCAGTACTTC. It specifies CASSFVGARETQYF.

The chain uses TRBV5-6 and TRBJ2-1; 12 bases map to TRBD2. Germline V lookup: CDR1 SGHDT, CDR2 YYEEEE. The CDR3 consists of 16 residues. V dropped 0 bases and J dropped 9; count of bases not matched to a gene: 7. CDR3 in amino acids: CASSLALAGGLSEQFF. As DNA, the CDR3 is TGTGCCAGCAGCTTGGCTCTAGCGGGGGGGCTTAGTGAGCAGTTCTTC.

The chain is built from TRBV4-1 and TRBJ2-4; D not certain. Trimming shortened V by 0 bases and J by 0 bases, and 12 bases separated the two germline ends. There are 17 residues in the CDR3. Germline V gene data show CDR1 as MGHRA and CDR2 as YSYEKL. The CDR3 nucleotides are TGCGCCAGCAGCCAAGAACGTGGAGCGCTAGCCAAAAACATTCAGTACTTC. Protein: CASSQERGALAKNIQYF.

The rearrangement uses TRBV3-1 (or the pseudogene TRBV3-2) and TRBJ2-3, with 11 bases lining up with TRBD2. Germline CDR1 and CDR2: LGHDT and YNNKEL (reference sequence). The CDR3 extends over 17 amino acids. The trim removed 0 bases at V and 2 bases at J, leaving 4 bases unmatched. The CDR3 DNA follows: TGTGCCAGCAGCCAAGATAGACTAGCGGGGCTCACAGATACGCAGTATTTT. Translating gives CASSQDRLAGLTDTQYF.

The CDR3 DNA sequence: TGTGCCAGCAGTTTAAGAGGTCAGAACACCGGGGAGCTGTTTTTT. Translating gives CASSLRGQNTGELFF. The chain links TRBV27 to TRBJ2-2; D is uncertain. V lost 2 bases and J lost 1, with 8 bases in between. This CDR3 contains 15 residues. Looked up from germline, CDR1 is MNHEY and CDR2 is SMNVEV (reference sequence).

This chain links TRBV11-3 with TRBJ1-1; D remains ambiguous. The V end lost 5 bases, the J end lost 5 bases, and 9 bases lay between the germline ends. CDR3 length: 12 residues. Germline V gives CDR1 SGHNT, CDR2 YENEEA. In DNA form, the CDR3 reads TGTGCCAGCAGCAATGGTGATACTGAAGCTTTCTTT. Translating gives CASSNGDTEAFF.

This chain links TRBV9 with TRBJ1-2; a possible D gene is TRBD1 (6 bases). Germline assignment: CDR1 SGDLS and CDR2 YYNGEE. This CDR3 comprises 16 residues. Trimming took off 3 bases at V and 0 bases at J, with 15 bases between the two ends. CDR3 protein: CASSAQGATTNYGYTF. The CDR3 DNA sequence: TGTGCCAGCAGCGCACAGGGTGCCACTACTAACTATGGCTACACCTTC.

This chain uses TRBV6-2 or TRBV6-3 with TRBJ2-3; TRBD2 aligns across 8 bases. The ends lost 0 bases at V and 2 bases at J; junction bases unmatched: 4. CDR3 length: 16 residues. The germline V gene encodes CDR1 MNHEY and CDR2 SVGEGT. The CDR3 nucleotides are TGTGCCAGCAGTTACTCAGTTAGCGGGACCACAGATACGCAGTATTTT. It specifies CASSYSVSGTTDTQYF.

The genes are TRBV28 and TRBJ1-1; D gene ambiguous. CDR1 is MDHEN and CDR2 is SYDVKM in the germline V gene. V was shortened by 7 bases and J by 5 bases, with 11 bases between the two germline ends. The CDR3 extends over 12 amino acids. The CDR3 reads CASNLGETEAFF. The CDR3 nucleotides read TGTGCCAGCAACTTGGGTGAGACTGAAGCTTTCTTT.

V gene TRBV4-3 combines with J gene TRBJ1-1; the D gene is possibly TRBD1 (5 bases). The CDR3 totals 13 residues. V lost 0 bases, J lost 5 bases, and 7 bases lay in between. In germline, CDR1 is LGHNA, CDR2 YSLEER. The CDR3 DNA reads as TGCGCCAGCAGCCAAGATGGGGGAACTGAAGCTTTCTTT. It is translated as CASSQDGGTEAFF.

The V call is TRBV5-4, the J call TRBJ2-6, with D perhaps TRBD2 (7 bases). This CDR3 is 16 amino acids long. Per germline, CDR1 SGHNT and CDR2 YYREEE (reference sequence). Trimming removed 8 bases at V and 0 bases at J, with 15 bases between. CDR3 nucleotides: TGTGCCAGTAAACCGGGGGGCAGCTCTGGGGCCAACGTCCTGACTTTC. Its protein product is CASKPGGSSGANVLTF.

V and J are TRBV4-3 and TRBJ2-5, with D possibly being TRBD1 (6 bases). Trimming shortened V by 1 base and J by 4 bases, and 16 bases separated the two germline ends. This CDR3 contains 16 residues. Germline assignment: CDR1 LGHNA and CDR2 YSLEER. The CDR3 nucleotides are TGCGCCAGCAGCCAAGGGACAGCCCTTTTAAGAGAGACCCAGTACTTC. Encoded protein: CASSQGTALLRETQYF.

This chain joins TRBV19 and TRBJ1-2; unclear D gene. Germline values: CDR1 LNHDA, CDR2 SQIVND (reference sequence). The CDR3 spans 14 residues. V was trimmed by 3 bases and J by 1 base, leaving 9 bases between them. CDR3 residues: CASSINRVNYGYTF. CDR3 nucleotides: TGTGCCAGTAGTATTAATAGAGTTAACTATGGCTACACCTTC. The full variable domain, in which reference TRBV19 and TRBJ1-2 provide the parts outside the CDR3, is DGGITQSPKYLFRKEGQNVTLSCEQNLNHDAMYWYRQDPGQGLRLIYYSQIVNDFQKGDIAEGYSVSREKKESFPLTVTSAQKNPTAFYLCASSINRVNYGYTFGSGTRLTVV.

This rearrangement joins TRBV4-3 to TRBJ2-3, with a weak D call TRBD1 (5 bases). Germline values: CDR1 LGHNA, CDR2 YSLEER. The CDR3 totals 15 residues. V lost 3 bases, J lost 0 bases, and 10 bases lay in between. The CDR3 loop is CASSHYRSSTDTQYF. The CDR3, as DNA: TGCGCCAGCAGCCATTACAGGTCTAGCACAGATACGCAGTATTTT.

The chain recombines TRBV6-5 with TRBJ2-5, with D perhaps TRBD1 (5 bases). Germline loops: CDR1 MNHEY, CDR2 SVGAGI. Trimming shortened V by 8 bases and J by 5 bases, and 18 bases separated the two germline ends. This CDR3 spans 14 amino acids. For the CDR3, the DNA is TGTGCCAGCGATGTTTGGACACTGCGGGAGACCCAGTACTTC. It codes for CASDVWTLRETQYF.

The chain uses TRBV9 and TRBJ1-3; 7 bases align to TRBD1. V trimming: 4 bases; J trimming: 4 bases; junction bases outside the gene matches: 11. The CDR3 length is 16 residues. Germline CDR1 is SGDLS and CDR2 is YYNGEE. The CDR3 here is CASSPQQRDRGNTIYF. As DNA, the CDR3 is TGTGCCAGCAGCCCACAACAAAGGGACAGAGGAAACACCATATATTTT.

The V and J genes are TRBV6-2 or TRBV6-3 and TRBJ2-7; 13 bases are shared with TRBD2. Germline CDR1 MNHEY, CDR2 SVGEGT. With 0 bases clipped from V and 1 base from J, the junction kept 12 bases outside the gene matches. The CDR3 runs 20 residues. This chain's CDR3 is CASSYSLTSGGSSLSYEQYF. In nucleotides, the CDR3 is TGTGCCAGCAGTTACTCATTGACTAGCGGGGGGTCATCCTTATCCTACGAGCAGTACTTC.

The chain couples TRBV18 to TRBJ2-6; 8 bases are shared with TRBD1. This CDR3 spans 17 amino acids. The V gene's germline CDR1 is KGHSH and CDR2 LQKENI. The junction had 5 bases not matched to a gene; V was cut back by 4 bases and J by 0 bases. The CDR3 is CASSHRGYSSGANVLTF. In DNA, the CDR3 is TGTGCCAGCTCACACAGGGGGTATAGCTCTGGGGCCAACGTCCTGACTTTC.